This T cell receptor (beta chain) was obtained from a study of OX40 agonist ivuxolimab in advanced cancers. Study summary: The study gave patients intravenous ivuxolimab at 0.01 to 10 mg/kg every 2 weeks.

About this clone: As yet, its antigen is unknown.

Samples were taken at baseline and on day 1 of cycles 4 and 7. The V gene lost 3 bases and the J gene lost 2 bases, with 8 bases spanning the gap. The germline gives CDR1 SGHRS, CDR2 YFSETQ. This CDR3 spans 14 amino acids. The table came from immunoSEQ multiplex PCR; TCRdb's copy has only in-frame clones and leaves some out. The sample records some 100,000 clones, under 95% being singletons. Overall study findings and caveats: The study found that CD8+ T cells averaged more expanded clones than CD4+. Certain nonresponding patients likewise had low normalized T-cell clonal expansion.

This TCR was recovered from an adult with an advanced solid tumor such as melanoma, head and neck, liver or kidney cancer. This rearrangement joins TRBV5-1 to TRBJ1-4; a possible D gene is TRBD1 (6 bases). The source material was CD4+ or CD8+ T cells sorted from blood, sampled in a trial of the OX40 agonist ivuxolimab. CDR3 bases: TGCGCCAGCAGCTGGCAGGGGACTAATGAAAAACTGTTTTTT. Residues: CASSWQGTNEKLFF.